This T cell receptor (beta chain) was sequenced for a study of technical replicates of blood from a handful of donors. The V gene's germline CDR1 is LGHNA and CDR2 YSLEER. Deletions cut 0 bases from V and 1 base from J, with 12 bases between. The CDR3 sequence is 16 residues long. Libraries were prepared by immunoSEQ multiplex PCR; TCRdb keeps only in-frame clonotypes and omits some of them. The sample shows some 62,000 clones, about 90% of them seen only once. The V and J genes are TRBV4-3 and TRBJ1-2; D unresolved. The sequenced sample was PBMCs. The TCR sequence derives from a human donor in good health. Some clones in this sample may be carry-over from other donors' samples. In nucleotides, the CDR3 is TGCGCCAGCAGCCAAGAACCCGCGGGGATTAACTATGGCTACACCTTC. Amino acids: CASSQEPAGINYGYTF.